This is a list of T cell receptor beta chains from one sample in a study of memory CD4+ T cells and cytomegalovirus serostatus. Data came from immunoSEQ multiplex PCR; TCRdb stores just in-frame clones and leaves some out. The table has 38,000 or so clones, roughly 77% seen once; the top ten hold roughly 0.87%. Sequenced: memory CD4+ T cells from blood. The receptors originated from an adult in good health and CMV-seronegative. Each CDR3 is given with its conserved first and last residue. The D gene is left open where the match is weak. For some rows the clone size is stated as once, few or many, or as a class when expanded; others skip it.

. | TRBJ2-1 | TRBV6-5 | . | TGTGCCAGCAGTTATGGCGTAAATGAGCAGTTCTTC | CASSYGVNEQFF
. | TRBJ2-2 | TRBV5-1 | TRBD1 | TGCGCCAGCAGCCCGACAGGGGGGACCGGGGAGCTGTTTTTT | CASSPTGGTGELFF
. | TRBJ1-2 | TRBV30 | TRBD1 | TGTGCCCATTTTTCGGGCAGGGGGTTCTTC | CAHFSGRGFF
. | TRBJ2-5 | TRBV5-1 | . | TGCGCCAGCAGCCGGACCGACGGGGGTCAAGAGACCCAGTACTTC | CASSRTDGGQETQYF
. | TRBJ2-7 | TRBV6-6 | . | TGTGCCAGCAGTTACTCGAGTCTATCCTACGAGCAGTACTTC | CASSYSSLSYEQYF
. | TRBJ1-2 | TRBV20-1 | . | TGCAGTGCTAGAGCCCCAAGTGGCTACACCTTC | CSARAPSGYTF
. | TRBJ2-5 | TRBV5-4 | . | TGTGCCAGCAGCCACGCTCGACCGGAGGGAGAGACCCAGTACTTC | CASSHARPEGETQYF
. | TRBJ2-7 | TRBV18 | . | TGTGCCAGCTCACCTCGGCAGGGGCCCTACGAGCAGTACTTC | CASSPRQGPYEQYF
. | TRBJ1-2 | TRBV6-5 | TRBD1 | TGTGCCAGCAGTTACTACTTGGGACAGGGAACGCGAGGCTACACCTTC | CASSYYLGQGTRGYTF
. | TRBJ2-3 | TRBV7-9 | . | TGTGCCAGCAGCCTGGGCACAGATACGCAGTATTTT | CASSLGTDTQYF
few | TRBJ2-1 | TRBV5-5 | . | TGTGCCAGCAGCTTGGAGGAAGGAGAGCAGTTCTTC | CASSLEEGEQFF
. | TRBJ1-2 | TRBV21-1 | . | TGTGCCAGCAGCAATGCCGCCTGGGGTGGCTACACCTTC | CASSNAAWGGYTF
few | TRBJ1-5 | TRBV30 | . | TGTGCCTGGTCCGTCTCGTCGGGCAATCAGCCCCAGCATTTT | CAWSVSSGNQPQHF
. | TRBJ2-2 | TRBV9 | . | TGTGCCAGCAGCCTCCCCGCCGCGAACACCGGGGAGCTGTTTTTT | CASSLPAANTGELFF
once | TRBJ2-6 | TRBV6-5 | . | TGTGCCAGCAGTTCTGGGGCCAACGTCCTGACTTTC | CASSSGANVLTF
. | TRBJ2-2 | TRBV19 | . | TGTGCCTCCAAAGCGGAGGGGTCTGGGGAGCTGTTTTTT | CASKAEGSGELFF
. | TRBJ1-2 | TRBV12-1 | . | TGTGCCAGCAGCCCTTCGGACCGACGACCTCACTATGGCTACACCTTC | CASSPSDRRPHYGYTF
. | TRBJ1-5 | TRBV6-1 | . | TGTGCCAGCAGCGAAGAGCCCTTCCGGGGTGGTCAGCCCCAGCATTTT | CASSEEPFRGGQPQHF
. | TRBJ1-1 | TRBV7-2 | . | TGTGCCAGCAGCCCCGGGGGGGCGCGAGGTGGGAACACTGAAGCTTTCTTT | CASSPGGARGGNTEAFF
. | TRBJ2-7 | TRBV18 | . | TGTGCCAGCTCACCCAACGATGGAGGGGGCGAGCAGTACTTC | CASSPNDGGGEQYF
. | TRBJ2-5 | TRBV19 | . | TGTGCCAGTAGTGGTGATCCGAGGGGGGAGACCCAGTACTTC | CASSGDPRGETQYF
. | TRBJ2-7 | TRBV9 | TRBD2 | TGTGCCAGCAGCACCCGATCCAGCGGGGGTCTCTACGAGCAGTACTTC | CASSTRSSGGLYEQYF
. | TRBJ2-7 | TRBV18 | . | TGTGCCAGCTCATGGGATCGCTCCTACGAGCAGTACTTC | CASSWDRSYEQYF
. | TRBJ1-3 | TRBV12-5 | TRBD1 | TGTGCTAGTGGTTTGCCACAGGGGTCTGGAAACACCATATATTTT | CASGLPQGSGNTIYF
. | TRBJ1-6 | TRBV9 | TRBD1 | TGTGCCAGCAGCCCTGGACAGGGTAAAAATTCACCCCTCCACTTT | CASSPGQGKNSPLHF
. | TRBJ1-4 | TRBV6-1 | . | TGTGCCAGCAGTTTAAACAGGGATGAAAAACTGTTTTTT | CASSLNRDEKLFF
few | TRBJ1-2 | TRBV4-2 | TRBD1 | TGTGCCAGCAGCCAAGCGACAGGGGATGGCTACACCTTC | CASSQATGDGYTF
. | TRBJ1-2 | TRBV25-1 | . | TGTGCCAGCAGTAATTCCTTCTATGGCTACACCTTC | CASSNSFYGYTF
. | TRBJ2-2 | TRBV7-7 | . | TGTGCTAGCAGCCTAGGAACGGGGAGCACCGGGGAGCTGTTTTTT | CASSLGTGSTGELFF
. | TRBJ1-5 | TRBV27 | . | TGTGCCAGCACCGAACGGAGGGGTGGGCAGCCCCAGCATTTT | CASTERRGGQPQHF
. | TRBJ2-1 | TRBV7-6 | . | TGTGCCAGCAGCACCGGGGGGCCCCGCAATGAGCAGTTCTTC | CASSTGGPRNEQFF
. | TRBJ1-2 | TRBV25-1 | TRBD1 | TGTGCCAGCAGAAGTGACAGGGGTTATGGCTACACCTTC | CASRSDRGYGYTF
. | TRBJ1-1 | TRBV4-2 | . | TGTGCCAGCAGCCCCCTGGACACCACGAACACTGAAGCTTTCTTT | CASSPLDTTNTEAFF